This T cell receptor beta chain comes out of a study of T-cell reconstitution after alpha-beta-depleted transplantation in children. Researchers prepared the TCRbeta library using unique molecular identifiers, the study reports. TCRdb reprocessed the PCR reads with MiXCR, giving one entry per CDR3 protein. The sample carries roughly 350,000 distinct CDR3 sequences, roughly 15% recorded once. General observations from the study: The study reportedly traced alpha-beta T cells about two months after transplant to several hundred expanded graft clones. TCRbeta diversity was high at day 60 in some patients (a result of surviving recipient T cells and thymic progenitors). It was newly produced T cells that mostly accounted for T-cell counts and diversity one year after transplant.

This clonotype was observed a few times. Its antigen is currently unknown. The sequencing used PBMCs, mostly from graft donor cells, collected 360 days after TCRalphabeta/CD19-depleted stem cell transplant. This TCR was recovered from a male patient between 2 and 15 years old who had a stem cell transplant for acute lymphoblastic leukemia, so the T cells may come from the graft donor.

The CDR3 DNA follows: TGCGCCAGCAGCCAAGGAAAAGGTGGTGGTGAGCAGTTCTTC. Translating gives CASSQGKGGGEQFF. The chain links TRBV4-1 to TRBJ2-1; D remains ambiguous. V lost 1 base, J lost 9 bases, and 13 bases lay in between. CDR1 is MGHRA, CDR2 YSYEKL, per germline. CDR3 size: 14 residues.